This T cell receptor beta chain was identified in a study of tumor-infiltrating lymphocytes in primary liver carcinoma (dated by TCRdb to between 2016 and 2019). Some background on the complete study: Of the five patients, three men and two women aged 30 to 69 years, four had hepatocellular carcinoma and one had combined HCC and intrahepatic cholangiocarcinoma. Roughly 3.5 to 8 million productive TCRbeta reads were obtained per sample, and no significant difference in read depth was found between tissue types. Technical replicate repertoires showed high reproducibility, with mean shared-clone rates about 0.92 and correlation coefficients above 0.95. Tumors of the five patients were stage T1-T3 N0M0 with maximum diameters of 4.2 to 10 cm. For each liver tumor, the study sampled five regions along with adjacent normal tissue and blood, and applied TCRbeta repertoire sequencing, expression microarrays and whole-exome sequencing. To link TCRbeta repertoire diversity with the local molecular phenotype, the 25 tumor region samples were profiled using Agilent mRNA microarrays. A total of approximately 35 specimens from 5 patients underwent TCRbeta repertoire sequencing, comprising some 25 tumor regions, 5 adjacent noncancerous liver tissues and 5 peripheral blood samples.

Using a constant-region primer and ProtoScript II reverse transcriptase, TCRbeta-specific cDNA was reverse-transcribed from roughly 500 ng total RNA. TCRbeta libraries were built with three nested multiplex PCR rounds, a slightly modified ARM-PCR procedure. Each of the first two PCR rounds ran for approximately 10 cycles using multiplex TRBV1-TRBV30 forward primers together with a Cbeta reverse primer. Sample barcodes and Illumina adapters were added in a final 25-cycle PCR with Deep VentR polymerase. Amplicons of 200-500 bp were gel-purified with a QIAquick gel extraction kit before sequencing. The TCRbeta amplicons were sequenced with 250-bp paired-end reads on an Illumina HiSeq 2500. The study's processing was this. Trimmomatic v0.33 was used to quality-trim the reads, and FLASH v1.2.11 was used to merge paired reads so that full CDR3 sequences could be recovered. MiGEC v1.2.1b assigned V, D and J germline segments to the rearranged TCRbeta sequences. Clonotype statistics and Shannon-Wiener diversity indices were calculated with VDJtools v1.0.0. To reduce sampling bias, subsequent analyses other than the diversity analysis used only the 250 most abundant clonotypes in each sample. Using fastp at Q25 and MiXCR, TCRdb reprocessed the public reads and kept productive beta chains. Rows matching on CDR3 protein sequence are summarized as one entry with the most common DNA and genes. None of the V and J calls come from the authors' own analysis; TCRdb made them. Across this sample there are about 19,000 distinct CDR3 sequences, with 60% to 85% seen only once. The ten biggest clones cover approximately 41% of the sample.

The paper as a whole reports these results and caveats: Just about 7.5-25% of top clones turned up in all five regions of a tumor, which suggests spatial heterogeneity among tumor-infiltrating T cells. Consistent with antigen-driven expansion, pairs of tumor regions showed higher repertoire overlap (mean about 36%) than either tumor-adjacent pairs (around 17%) or tumor-blood pairs (approximately 15%). Only the TCR beta chain was sequenced, which likely underestimates true repertoire diversity because unpaired alpha chains were not captured. Only a few patients were included in the study, and the authors note that the findings should be validated in a larger study. The top 250 clones accounted for a significantly greater share of the repertoire in tumors than in blood (p = 0.039). Because the samples were bulk and unsorted, CD4+ and CD8+ T cell repertoires could not be compared.

This clonotype was found once. Its antigen target is currently unknown. No base qualities exist here, and no much larger clone lies one base off it. A single read counts as weak evidence. The CDR3 goes from the cysteine to the phenylalanine over 15 residues. Left in the record is the CDR3 DNA by itself, 45 bases read in frame from the first base. Relative to germline, V is 1 base shorter and J is 4 bases shorter, with 10 bases between their ends. CDR1 and CDR2 (LGHNA, YSLEER) derive from the germline V gene. Total RNA and DNA were co-extracted from about 19-30 mg of bulk tissue with the AllPrep DNA/RNA mini kit, without cell sorting. Five patients with histopathologically diagnosed primary liver carcinoma underwent surgical resection in China between late 2015 and March 2016. At the time of sampling, the patients had chronic HBV infection and had not received any treatment. Five spatially separated regions were sampled from each tumor: the superior, inferior, left-lateral and right-lateral poles, plus the tumor centre. More than 80% viable tumor cells were found by histology in every tumor sample. Pieces of fresh tumor and adjacent tissue were cut in half, with one half kept in RNAlater at -80 degrees C and the other half sent for histology.

The rearrangement combines TRBV4-3 with TRBJ2-2; the D element might be TRBD1 or TRBD2, as each aligns at 5 bases. This clonotype was sampled from a woman in her 30s with primary liver carcinoma and hepatitis B virus infection. The sample comprised liver tumor tissue from sampling region 4. What the cell subset or site label conveys for this sample: tumor region T4, right-lateral pole. The nucleotides read TGCGCCAGCAGCCAAGGGGGGACCCTCACCGGGGAGCTGTTTTTT. This encodes CASSQGGTLTGELFF.